This T cell receptor (beta chain) was profiled in a study of PD-1 blockade in classical Hodgkin lymphoma. About the study: Every 2 weeks, patients got 3 mg/kg intravenous nivolumab.

CDR1 is LGHNT and CDR2 is FRNRAP in the germline V gene. V shed 3 bases and J shed 1 base, with 9 bases lying between them. This CDR3 has 15 residues. Stated time point: cycle 4 day 1 (C4D1), after five to seven weeks of nivolumab. All patients experienced relapse after autologous stem cell transplantation, and brentuximab vedotin exposure was variable. Findings and caveats of the study: A significant rise in TCR diversity by C4D1 was seen for CD4+ but not CD8+ cells. Newly diagnosed patients reportedly trailed healthy donors in baseline TCR diversity. Baseline diversity was lower in partial responders and progressors than complete responders.

Details on this clone: Its antigen is unidentified.

Profiled with immunoSEQ multiplex PCR; TCRdb holds only in-frame clones, not every one. The table has more than 40,000 clones, 70% to 80% seen once; the top ten hold over 15%. The chain is built from TRBV12-5 and TRBJ2-2; D not certain. This TCR came from a human donor with classical Hodgkin lymphoma. Specimen: peripheral blood mononuclear cells (PBMCs), collected before the fourth cycle of nivolumab. The CDR3 sequence: CASGLRARNTGELFF. The DNA of the CDR3 is TGTGCTAGTGGTTTAAGGGCAAGGAACACCGGGGAGCTGTTTTTT. The full variable domain, its missing parts supplied by reference TRBV12-5 and TRBJ2-2, is DARVTQTPRHKVTEMGQEVTMRCQPILGHNTVFWYRQTMMQGLELLAYFRNRAPLDDSGMPKDRFSAEMPDATLATLKIQPSEPRDSAVYFCASGLRARNTGELFFGEGSRLTVL.